This entry concerns a single T cell receptor (beta chain). This sample was included in a study of OX40 agonist ivuxolimab in advanced cancers. Study at large: Of the participants, around 43% had some prior anti-PD-1, anti-PD-L1 or anti-CTLA-4 therapy, which was allowed.

The CDR3 length is 15 residues. The V segment lost 0 bases and the J segment 8 bases; nucleotides outside the gene matches: 5. The germline CDR1 and CDR2 sequences are GTSNPN and SVGIG (reference sequence). A history of autoimmune disease or systemic immunosuppression excluded patients. Baseline, cycle 4 day 1, and cycle 7 day 1 were the blood sampling points. Sequencing was performed with immunoSEQ multiplex PCR; in TCRdb, only in-frame clones are kept and a portion is missing. The sample contains about 79,000 clones, approximately 80% of which appear only once. The sample here was CD4+ or CD8+ T cells sorted from blood, taken in a trial of the OX40 agonist ivuxolimab. The TCR sequence derives from an adult with an advanced solid tumor such as melanoma, head and neck, liver or kidney cancer. The chain recombines TRBV30 with TRBJ2-1; 12 bases line up with TRBD2. The CDR3 coding sequence is TGTGCCTGGAGTGTACTACTAGCGGGAGGCGATGAGCAGTTCTTC. Translation gives CAWSVLLAGGDEQFF.